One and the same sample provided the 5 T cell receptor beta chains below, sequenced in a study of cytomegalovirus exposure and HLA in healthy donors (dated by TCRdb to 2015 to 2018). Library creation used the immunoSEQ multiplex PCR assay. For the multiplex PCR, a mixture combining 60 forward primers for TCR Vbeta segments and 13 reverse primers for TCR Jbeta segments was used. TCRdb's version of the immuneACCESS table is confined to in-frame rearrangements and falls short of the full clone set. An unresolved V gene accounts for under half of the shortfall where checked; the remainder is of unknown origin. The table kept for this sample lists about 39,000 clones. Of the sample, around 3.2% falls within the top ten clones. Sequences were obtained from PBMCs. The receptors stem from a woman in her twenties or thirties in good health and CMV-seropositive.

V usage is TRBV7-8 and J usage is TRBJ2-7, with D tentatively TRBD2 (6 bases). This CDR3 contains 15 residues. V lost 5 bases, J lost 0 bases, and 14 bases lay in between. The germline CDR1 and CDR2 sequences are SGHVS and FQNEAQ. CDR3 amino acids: CASSPSGESSYEQYF. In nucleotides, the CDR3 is TGTGCCAGCAGCCCATCGGGGGAGAGCTCCTACGAGCAGTACTTC.

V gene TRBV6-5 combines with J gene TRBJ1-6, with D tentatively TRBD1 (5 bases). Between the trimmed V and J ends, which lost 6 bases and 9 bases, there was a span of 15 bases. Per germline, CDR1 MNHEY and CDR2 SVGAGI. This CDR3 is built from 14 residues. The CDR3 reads CASSGQWGGSPLHF. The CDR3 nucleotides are TGTGCCAGCAGCGGACAATGGGGCGGTTCACCCCTCCACTTT.

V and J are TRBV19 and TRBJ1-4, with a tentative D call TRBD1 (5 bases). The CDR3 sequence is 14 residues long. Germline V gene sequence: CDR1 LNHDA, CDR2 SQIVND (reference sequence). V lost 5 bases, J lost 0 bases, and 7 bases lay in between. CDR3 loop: CASSPRATNEKLFF. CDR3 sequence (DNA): TGTGCCAGTAGTCCCAGGGCAACTAATGAAAAACTGTTTTTT. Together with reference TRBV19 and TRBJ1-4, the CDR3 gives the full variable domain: DGGITQSPKYLFRKEGQNVTLSCEQNLNHDAMYWYRQDPGQGLRLIYYSQIVNDFQKGDIAEGYSVSREKKESFPLTVTSAQKNPTAFYLCASSPRATNEKLFFGSGTQLSVL.

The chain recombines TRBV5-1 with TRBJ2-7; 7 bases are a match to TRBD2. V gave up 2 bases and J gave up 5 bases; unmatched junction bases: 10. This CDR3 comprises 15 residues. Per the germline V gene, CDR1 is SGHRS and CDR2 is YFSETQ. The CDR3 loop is CASSFGSSGEDEQYF. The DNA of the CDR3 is TGCGCCAGCAGCTTTGGGTCTAGCGGTGAGGACGAGCAGTACTTC.

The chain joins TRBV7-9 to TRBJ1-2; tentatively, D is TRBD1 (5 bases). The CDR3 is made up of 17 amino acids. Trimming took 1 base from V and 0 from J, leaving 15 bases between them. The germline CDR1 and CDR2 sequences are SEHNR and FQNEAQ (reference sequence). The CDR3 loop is CASSLGGSTATNYGYTF. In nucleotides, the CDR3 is TGTGCCAGCAGCTTAGGTGGCTCGACAGCAACTAACTATGGCTACACCTTC.